This TCR beta chain was obtained from a study of blood T cells in healthy people across ages. Germline loops: CDR1 LGHDT, CDR2 YNNKEL (reference sequence). This CDR3 has 15 amino acids. V shed 1 base and J shed 3 bases, with 9 bases lying between them. Study-level findings and limits: Possibly confounding the expanded clonotype changes was the fact that donor CMV status was unknown.

Next came a second PCR, run for roughly 6 to 11 cycles, which used a sample-barcoded 5' primer along with a J-beta primer mix. TCRdb re-called the 5' RACE reads with MiXCR, one entry per CDR3 protein. This table has roughly 500,000 distinct CDR3 sequences, approximately 30% appearing once. A few counts support this clonotype. Its antigen is unknown. This TCR was sampled from an older woman in good health. V is TRBV3-1 and J is TRBJ2-2; no reliable D call. Source material: blood. As DNA, the CDR3 is TGTGCCAGCAGCCAAGCAGACGGTCACACCGGGGAGCTGTTTTTT. Its translation: CASSQADGHTGELFF.